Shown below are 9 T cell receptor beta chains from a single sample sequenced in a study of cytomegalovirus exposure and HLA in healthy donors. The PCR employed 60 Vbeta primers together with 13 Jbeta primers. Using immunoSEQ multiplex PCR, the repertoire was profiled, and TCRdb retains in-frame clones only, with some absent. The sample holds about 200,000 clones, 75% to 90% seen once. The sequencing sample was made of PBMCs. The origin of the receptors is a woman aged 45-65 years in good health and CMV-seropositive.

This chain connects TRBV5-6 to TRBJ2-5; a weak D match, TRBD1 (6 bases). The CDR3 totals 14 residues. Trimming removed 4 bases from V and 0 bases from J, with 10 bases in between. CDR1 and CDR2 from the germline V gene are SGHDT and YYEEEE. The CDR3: CASSQGQYQETQYF. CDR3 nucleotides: TGTGCCAGCAGCCAAGGACAGTACCAAGAGACCCAGTACTTC.

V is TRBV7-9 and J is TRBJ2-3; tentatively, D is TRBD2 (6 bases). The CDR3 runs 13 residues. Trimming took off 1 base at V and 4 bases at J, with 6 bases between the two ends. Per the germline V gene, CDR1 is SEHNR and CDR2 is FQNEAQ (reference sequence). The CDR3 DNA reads TGTGCCAGCAGCTTAGGACTAGCAGATACGCAGTATTTT. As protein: CASSLGLADTQYF.

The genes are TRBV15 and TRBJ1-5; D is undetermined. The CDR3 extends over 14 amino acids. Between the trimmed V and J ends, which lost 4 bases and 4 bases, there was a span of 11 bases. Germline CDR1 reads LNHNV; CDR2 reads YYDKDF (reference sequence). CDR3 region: CATSTDPGNQPQHF. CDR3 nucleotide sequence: TGTGCCACCAGCACGGACCCGGGAAATCAGCCCCAGCATTTT.

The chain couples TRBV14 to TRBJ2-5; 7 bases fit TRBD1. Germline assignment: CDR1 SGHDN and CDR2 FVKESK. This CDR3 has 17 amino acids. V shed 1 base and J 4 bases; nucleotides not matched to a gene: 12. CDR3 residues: CASSQVTPTGLRETQYF. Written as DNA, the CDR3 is TGTGCCAGCAGCCAAGTTACGCCGACAGGGCTGCGAGAGACCCAGTACTTC.

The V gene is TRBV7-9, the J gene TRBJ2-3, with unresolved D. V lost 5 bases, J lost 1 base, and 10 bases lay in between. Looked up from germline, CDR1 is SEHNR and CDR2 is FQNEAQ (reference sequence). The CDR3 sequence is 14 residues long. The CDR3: CASSDPRGTDTQYF. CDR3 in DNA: TGTGCCAGCAGCGACCCACGGGGCACAGATACGCAGTATTTT.

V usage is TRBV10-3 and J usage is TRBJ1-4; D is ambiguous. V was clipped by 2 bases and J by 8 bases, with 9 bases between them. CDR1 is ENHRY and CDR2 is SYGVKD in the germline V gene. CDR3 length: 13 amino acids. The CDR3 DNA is TGTGCCATCAGTGAGGGTCTGAGGGAAAAACTGTTTTTT. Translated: CAISEGLREKLFF.

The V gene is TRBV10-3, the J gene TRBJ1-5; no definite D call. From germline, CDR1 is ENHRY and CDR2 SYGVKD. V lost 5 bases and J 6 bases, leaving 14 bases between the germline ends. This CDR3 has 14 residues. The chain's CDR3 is CAISLERDGQPQHF. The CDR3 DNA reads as TGTGCCATCAGTCTAGAGAGGGATGGTCAGCCCCAGCATTTT.

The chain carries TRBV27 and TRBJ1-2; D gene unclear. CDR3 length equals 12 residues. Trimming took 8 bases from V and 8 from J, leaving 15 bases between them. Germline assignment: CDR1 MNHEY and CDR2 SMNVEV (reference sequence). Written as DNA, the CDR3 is TGTGCCAGCGGAAACAATTTCGGGGGCTACACCTTC. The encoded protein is CASGNNFGGYTF.

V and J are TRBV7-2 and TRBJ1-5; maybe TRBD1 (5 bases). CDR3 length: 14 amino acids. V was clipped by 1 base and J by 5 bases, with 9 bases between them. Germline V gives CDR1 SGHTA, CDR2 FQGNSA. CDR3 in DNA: TGTGCCAGCAGCTTAGACTCAGGGTATCAGCCCCAGCATTTT. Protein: CASSLDSGYQPQHF.